The clone carrying this T cell receptor beta chain was detected only a few times. Its antigen is not identified. This sample was included in a study of identical twins. Study conclusions and caveats: Invariant MAIT and iNKT cells may have partly biased zero-insertion analyses. Abundant beta clonotypes from cord blood bore fewer insertions; memory repertoires lacked this pattern.

Healthy Caucasians supplied all donations. The CDR3 spans 16 residues. CDR1 and CDR2 from the germline V gene are SGHAT and FQNNGV. V was clipped by 5 bases and J by 5 bases; unmatched bases: 11. A universal primer binding site was introduced by template switching. The final cDNA contained unique molecular identifiers. TCRdb independently ran MiXCR on the 5' RACE reads; one entry per CDR3 protein. The data hold about 700,000 distinct CDR3 sequences, with 5.5% to 7.5% observed a single time. Input material: naive T cells sorted from blood. The genes are TRBV11-2 and TRBJ2-5; 10 nucleotides match TRBD2. This clonotype was obtained from a man younger than 35 in good health. CDR3 nucleotides: TGTGCCAGCAGCCTTAGCACTAGCGGGATGTGGGAGACCCAGTACTTC. This gives the protein CASSLSTSGMWETQYF.